A single sample gave rise to the 20 T cell receptor beta chains below, sequenced in a study of blood T cell repertoires in COVID-19. Profiled with immunoSEQ multiplex PCR; TCRdb holds only in-frame clones, not every one. The data hold 120,000 or so clones, with 60% to 80% observed a single time. The sequencing sample was made of peripheral blood. These receptors were obtained from a woman of 80 years or more with active or convalescent COVID-19.

This clone came up a few times. This chain uses TRBV9 with TRBJ2-1, with D perhaps TRBD2 (6 bases). Germline V CDR1 and CDR2: SGDLS, YYNGEE. The CDR3 is 15 residues long. V lost 4 bases and J 8 bases, leaving 19 bases between the germline ends. This CDR3 reads CASSRELGIFYEQFF. In nucleotides, the CDR3 is TGTGCCAGCAGCCGGGAGCTGGGAATTTTTTATGAGCAGTTCTTC.

The chain is built from TRBV4-1 and TRBJ2-5; 12 bases line up with TRBD2. Trimming removed 0 bases from V and 4 bases from J; junction bases left unmatched: 6. CDR1 and CDR2 from the germline V gene are MGHRA and YSYEKL. This CDR3 spans 17 amino acids. The CDR3 DNA follows: TGCGCCAGCAGCCAAGATCGGACTAGCGGGATCGGAGAGACCCAGTACTTC. Its protein is CASSQDRTSGIGETQYF.

The chain links TRBV19 to TRBJ2-2; 7 bases align to TRBD1. This CDR3 region has 18 residues. Germline CDR1 reads LNHDA; CDR2 reads SQIVND (reference sequence). Trimming removed 2 bases from V and 0 bases from J; junction bases left unmatched: 9. The CDR3 spells CASSISPGQASNTGELFF. The DNA for the CDR3 is TGTGCCAGTAGTATAAGTCCAGGACAGGCCTCGAACACCGGGGAGCTGTTTTTT.

The V gene is TRBV7-2, the J gene TRBJ2-7; TRBD2 matches 7 bases. The V segment lost 0 bases and the J segment 2 bases; nucleotides outside the gene matches: 4. In germline, CDR1 is SGHTA, CDR2 FQGNSA. The CDR3 covers 15 residues. CDR3 region: CASSLAGTTAYEQYF. The CDR3 bases are TGTGCCAGCAGCTTAGCCGGGACTACAGCCTACGAGCAGTACTTC.

The rearrangement uses TRBV2 and TRBJ1-1; D is unclear. Germline assignment: CDR1 SNHLY and CDR2 FYNNEI. V dropped 6 bases and J dropped 11 bases, with 37 bases sitting between them. This CDR3 contains 19 residues. Written as DNA, the CDR3 is TGTGCCAGCAGATCCCCTCTCCGGGGTCGTCCGGTGGAAGTGCGTTGGGCTTTCTTT. Translating gives CASRSPLRGRPVEVRWAFF.

The V call is TRBV2, the J call TRBJ1-2; the match to TRBD1 covers 10 bases. After removal of 6 bases from V and 2 bases from J, the junction contained 3 bases not matched to a gene. The CDR3 spans 14 residues. Germline CDR1 is SNHLY and CDR2 is FYNNEI. The CDR3 is CASRGTGENYGYTF. The DNA of the CDR3 is TGTGCCAGCAGGGGGACAGGGGAGAACTATGGCTACACCTTC.

The chain uses TRBV2 and TRBJ1-6, with D unclear. V gave up 7 bases and J gave up 0 bases, with 7 bases separating them. The CDR3 totals 14 residues. Germline V lookup: CDR1 SNHLY, CDR2 FYNNEI. CDR3 DNA: TGTGCCAGCACCCTAAGCTCCTATAATTCACCCCTCCACTTT. Translation: CASTLSSYNSPLHF.

The chain joins TRBV7-6 to TRBJ1-1; D is unresolved. The germline gives CDR1 SGHVS, CDR2 FNYEAQ. The CDR3 has 16 amino acids. Trimming took off 5 bases at V and 0 bases at J, with 16 bases between the two ends. CDR3 loop: CASSEAISQMNTEAFF. DNA of the CDR3: TGTGCCAGCAGCGAGGCCATAAGCCAAATGAACACTGAAGCTTTCTTT. Drawing the rest from reference TRBV7-6 and TRBJ1-1, the complete variable domain is GAGVSQSPRYKVTKRGQDVALRCDPISGHVSLYWYRQALGQGPEFLTYFNYEAQQDKSGLPNDRFSAERPEGSISTLTIQRTEQRDSAMYRCASSEAISQMNTEAFFGQGTRLTVV.

This CDR3 reads CASSPGGTGANVLTF. DNA for the CDR3: TGTGCCAGCTCACCAGGGGGCACTGGGGCCAACGTCCTGACTTTC. The rearrangement joins TRBV18 to TRBJ2-6; TRBD1 might be the D (6 bases). Trimming took off 2 bases at V and 2 bases at J, with 7 bases between the two ends. The CDR3 totals 15 residues. Germline V gives CDR1 KGHSH, CDR2 LQKENI.

The chain uses TRBV19 and TRBJ1-1; D remains ambiguous. V shed 4 bases and J shed 2 bases, with 14 bases lying between them. The CDR3 covers 15 residues. Germline CDR1 LNHDA, CDR2 SQIVND (reference sequence). The CDR3 nucleotides read TGTGCCAGTAGTACCCCCCCGAGGCCTAACACTGAAGCTTTCTTT. Its protein is CASSTPPRPNTEAFF. Variable domain in full (rest from reference TRBV19 and TRBJ1-1): DGGITQSPKYLFRKEGQNVTLSCEQNLNHDAMYWYRQDPGQGLRLIYYSQIVNDFQKGDIAEGYSVSREKKESFPLTVTSAQKNPTAFYLCASSTPPRPNTEAFFGQGTRLTVV.

The chain carries TRBV5-6 and TRBJ1-6; possible D gene TRBD1, 6 bases. Germline V gives CDR1 SGHDT, CDR2 YYEEEE. There are 12 residues in the CDR3. Trimming left V 4 bases short and J 13 bases short, with 12 bases between. CDR3 nucleotides: TGTGCCAGCAGCGCACTCAGGGGTCCCCTCCACTTT. It yields the protein CASSALRGPLHF.

The V call is TRBV7-2, the J call TRBJ2-7; tentatively, D is TRBD2 (5 bases). This CDR3 comprises 13 residues. Deletions cut 2 bases from V and 4 bases from J, with 9 bases between. Germline V gene data show CDR1 as SGHTA and CDR2 as FQGNSA. The CDR3 reads CASSLREGYEQYF. For the CDR3, the DNA is TGTGCCAGCAGCTTACGTGAGGGTTACGAGCAGTACTTC.

The rearrangement joins TRBV9 to TRBJ2-5; 7 nucleotides match TRBD1. This CDR3 contains 15 residues. V gave up 4 bases and J gave up 4 bases; unmatched junction bases: 10. CDR1 and CDR2 (germline): SGDLS, YYNGEE. The CDR3 nucleotides are TGTGCCAGCAGCTCCCGAGGGGGCGCACCAGAGACCCAGTACTTC. Its translation: CASSSRGGAPETQYF.

The sample holds a few counts of this clone. This chain links TRBV3-1 (or the pseudogene TRBV3-2) with TRBJ2-7; unclear D gene. From germline, CDR1 is LGHDT and CDR2 YNNKEL (reference sequence). V was shortened by 3 bases and J by 5 bases, with 8 bases between the two germline ends. The CDR3 has 12 amino acids. The CDR3 DNA sequence: TGTGCCAGCAGCCACTTCCCCGACGAGCAGTACTTC. It specifies CASSHFPDEQYF.

A single count supports this clone. The V and J genes are TRBV5-1 and TRBJ1-2, with D uncertain. Germline values: CDR1 SGHRS, CDR2 YFSETQ. The CDR3 is 12 amino acids. V lost 1 base and J 7 bases, leaving 8 bases between the germline ends. The CDR3 DNA reads TGCGCCAGCAGCTTGTTTGGCAGTGGCTACACCTTC. Translated: CASSLFGSGYTF.

The V and J genes are TRBV29-1 and TRBJ2-5; D not certain. The CDR3 is 10 residues long. Trimming took off 4 bases at V and 4 bases at J, with 4 bases between the two ends. CDR1 SQVTM and CDR2 ANQGSEA come from the germline V gene. CDR3 sequence (DNA): TGCAGCGTTGCCCGAGAGACCCAGTACTTC. Translating gives CSVARETQYF.

The gene calls are TRBV28 and TRBJ2-1, with TRBD2 matching over 8 bases. Germline CDR1 and CDR2: MDHEN and SYDVKM. This CDR3 is built from 16 residues. Germline trimming cut 5 bases from V and 6 bases from J; bases unmatched to any gene: 12. The CDR3 sequence: CASSPPGTSSGNEQFF. DNA for the CDR3: TGTGCCAGCAGTCCCCCGGGGACTAGTTCGGGCAATGAGCAGTTCTTC.

The chain uses TRBV2 and TRBJ2-7, with 7 bases identical to TRBD2. After removal of 1 base from V and 0 bases from J, the junction contained 0 bases not matched to a gene. CDR1 and CDR2 from the germline V gene are SNHLY and FYNNEI. There are 14 residues in the CDR3. CDR3 nucleotides: TGTGCCAGCAGTGAAGGCGGGAGCTCCTACGAGCAGTACTTC. The encoded protein is CASSEGGSSYEQYF. Filled out from reference TRBV2 and TRBJ2-7, the complete variable domain reads EPEVTQTPSHQVTQMGQEVILRCVPISNHLYFYWYRQILGQKVEFLVSFYNNEISEKSEIFDDQFSVERPDGSNFTLKIRSTKLEDSAMYFCASSEGGSSYEQYFGPGTRLTVT.

CDR3 sequence: CASSVIAGPNTGELFF. DNA for the CDR3: TGTGCCAGCAGTGTTATAGCGGGACCGAACACCGGGGAGCTGTTTTTT. The chain combines TRBV2 with TRBJ2-2; TRBD2 matches 8 bases. After removal of 4 bases from V and 0 bases from J, the junction contained 4 bases not matched to a gene. CDR1 and CDR2 from the germline V gene are SNHLY and FYNNEI. This CDR3 spans 16 amino acids.

This rearrangement joins TRBV12-3 or TRBV12-4 to TRBJ1-1; 7 positions agree with TRBD1. J was trimmed by 6 bases and V by 7 bases; bases with no gene match: 8. CDR3 length equals 13 residues. CDR3 sequence reads: CASKGQLGAEAFF. The CDR3, as DNA: TGTGCCAGCAAGGGACAGTTGGGTGCTGAAGCTTTCTTT.